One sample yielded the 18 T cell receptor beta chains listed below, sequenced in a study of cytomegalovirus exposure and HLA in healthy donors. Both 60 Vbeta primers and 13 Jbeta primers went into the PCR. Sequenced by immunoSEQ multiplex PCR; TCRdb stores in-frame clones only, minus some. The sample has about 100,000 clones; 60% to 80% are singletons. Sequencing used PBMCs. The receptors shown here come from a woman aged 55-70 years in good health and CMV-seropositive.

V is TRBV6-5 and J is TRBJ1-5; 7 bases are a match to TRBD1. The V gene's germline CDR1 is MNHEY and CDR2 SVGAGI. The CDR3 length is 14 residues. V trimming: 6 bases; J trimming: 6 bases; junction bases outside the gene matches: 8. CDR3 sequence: CASSSDRVGQPQHF. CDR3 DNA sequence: TGTGCCAGCAGCAGTGACAGGGTCGGTCAGCCCCAGCATTTT.

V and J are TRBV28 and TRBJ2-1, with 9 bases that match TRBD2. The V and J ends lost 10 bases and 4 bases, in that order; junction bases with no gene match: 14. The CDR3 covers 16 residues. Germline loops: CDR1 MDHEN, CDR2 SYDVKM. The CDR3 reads CATSTRSGRSYNEQFF. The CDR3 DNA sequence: TGTGCCACGTCAACGAGAAGCGGGAGGTCATACAATGAGCAGTTCTTC.

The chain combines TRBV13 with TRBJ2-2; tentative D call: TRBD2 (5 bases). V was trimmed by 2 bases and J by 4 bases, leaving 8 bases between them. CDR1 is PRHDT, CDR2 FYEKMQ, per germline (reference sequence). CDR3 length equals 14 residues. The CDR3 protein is CASSLWELTGELFF. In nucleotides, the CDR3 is TGTGCCAGCAGCTTATGGGAGCTCACCGGGGAGCTGTTTTTT.

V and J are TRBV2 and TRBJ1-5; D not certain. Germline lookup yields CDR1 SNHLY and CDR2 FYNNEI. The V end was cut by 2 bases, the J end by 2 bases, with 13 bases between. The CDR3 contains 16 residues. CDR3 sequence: CASSETGSGGNQPQHF. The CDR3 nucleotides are TGTGCCAGCAGTGAAACGGGATCTGGGGGCAATCAGCCCCAGCATTTT.

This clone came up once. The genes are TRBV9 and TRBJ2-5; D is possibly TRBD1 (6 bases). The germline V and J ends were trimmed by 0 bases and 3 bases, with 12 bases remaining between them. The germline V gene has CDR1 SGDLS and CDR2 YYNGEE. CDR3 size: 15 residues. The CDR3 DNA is TGTGCCAGCAGCGTAGTGGGGGCCAGGAAAGAGACCCAGTACTTC. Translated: CASSVVGARKETQYF.

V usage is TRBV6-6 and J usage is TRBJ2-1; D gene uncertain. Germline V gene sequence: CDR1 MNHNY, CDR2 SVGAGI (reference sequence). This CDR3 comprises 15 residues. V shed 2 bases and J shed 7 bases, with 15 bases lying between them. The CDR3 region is CASSYGGGLDNEQFF. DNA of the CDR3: TGTGCCAGCAGTTACGGCGGCGGTTTGGATAATGAGCAGTTCTTC.

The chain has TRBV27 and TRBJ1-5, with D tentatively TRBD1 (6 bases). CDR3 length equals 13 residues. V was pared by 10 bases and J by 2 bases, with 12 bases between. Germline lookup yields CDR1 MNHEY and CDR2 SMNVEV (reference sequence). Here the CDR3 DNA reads TGTGCCACCGCTTGGACAGGCAATCAGCCCCAGCATTTT. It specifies CATAWTGNQPQHF.

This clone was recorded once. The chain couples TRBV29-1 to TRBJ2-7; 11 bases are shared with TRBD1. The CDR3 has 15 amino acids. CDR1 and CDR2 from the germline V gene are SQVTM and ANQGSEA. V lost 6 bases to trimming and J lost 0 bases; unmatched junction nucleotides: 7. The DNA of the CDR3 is TGCAGCGTAATCCGGGACAGGGGGAACTCCTACGAGCAGTACTTC. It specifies CSVIRDRGNSYEQYF.

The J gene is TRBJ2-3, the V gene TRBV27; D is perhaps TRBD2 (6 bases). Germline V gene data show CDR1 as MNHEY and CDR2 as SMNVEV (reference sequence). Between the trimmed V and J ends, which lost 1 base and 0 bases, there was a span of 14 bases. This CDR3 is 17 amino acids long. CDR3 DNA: TGTGCCAGCAGTTTATTGGGGGGTCCGACTAGCACAGATACGCAGTATTTT. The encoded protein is CASSLLGGPTSTDTQYF.

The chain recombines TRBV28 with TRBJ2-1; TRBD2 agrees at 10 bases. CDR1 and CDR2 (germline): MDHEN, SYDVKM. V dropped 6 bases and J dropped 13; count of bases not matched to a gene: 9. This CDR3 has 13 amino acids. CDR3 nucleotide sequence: TGTGCCAGCAGCTATGGACTAGCGGCCCTCCAGTTCTTC. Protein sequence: CASSYGLAALQFF.

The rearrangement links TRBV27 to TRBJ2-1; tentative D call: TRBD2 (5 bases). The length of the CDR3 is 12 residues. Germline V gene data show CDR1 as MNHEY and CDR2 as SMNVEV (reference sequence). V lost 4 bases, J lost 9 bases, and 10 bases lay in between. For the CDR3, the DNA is TGTGCCAGCAGTTCACTAGGCGTTGAGCAGTTCTTC. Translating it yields CASSSLGVEQFF.

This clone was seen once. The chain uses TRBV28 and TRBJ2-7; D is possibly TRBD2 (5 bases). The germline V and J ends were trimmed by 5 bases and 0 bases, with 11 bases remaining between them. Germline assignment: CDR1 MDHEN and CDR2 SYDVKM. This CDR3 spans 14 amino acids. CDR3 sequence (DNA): TGTGCCAGCAGTCCGACTAACCCCTCCTACGAGCAGTACTTC. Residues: CASSPTNPSYEQYF. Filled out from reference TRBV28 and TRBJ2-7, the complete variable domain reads DVKVTQSSRYLVKRTGEKVFLECVQDMDHENMFWYRQDPGLGLRLIYFSYDVKMKEKGDIPEGYSVSREKKERFSLILESASTNQTSMYLCASSPTNPSYEQYFGPGTRLTVT.

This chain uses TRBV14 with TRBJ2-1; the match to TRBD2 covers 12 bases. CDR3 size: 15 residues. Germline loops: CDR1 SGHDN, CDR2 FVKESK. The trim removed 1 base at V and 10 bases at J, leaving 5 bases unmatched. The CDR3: CASSQGLAGVGEQFF. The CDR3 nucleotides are TGTGCCAGCAGCCAAGGACTAGCGGGAGTAGGGGAGCAGTTCTTC.

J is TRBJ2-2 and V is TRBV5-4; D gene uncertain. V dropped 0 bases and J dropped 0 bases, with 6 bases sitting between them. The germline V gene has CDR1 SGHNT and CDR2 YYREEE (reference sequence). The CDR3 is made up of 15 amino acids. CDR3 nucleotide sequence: TGTGCCAGCAGCTTGGCCCGTGCGAACACCGGGGAGCTGTTTTTT. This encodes CASSLARANTGELFF.

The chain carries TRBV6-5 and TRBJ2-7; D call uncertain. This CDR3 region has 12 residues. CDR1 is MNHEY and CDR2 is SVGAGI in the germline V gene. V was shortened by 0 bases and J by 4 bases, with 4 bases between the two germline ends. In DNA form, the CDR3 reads TGTGCCAGCAGTTACTCGCGGTACGAGCAGTACTTC. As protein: CASSYSRYEQYF.

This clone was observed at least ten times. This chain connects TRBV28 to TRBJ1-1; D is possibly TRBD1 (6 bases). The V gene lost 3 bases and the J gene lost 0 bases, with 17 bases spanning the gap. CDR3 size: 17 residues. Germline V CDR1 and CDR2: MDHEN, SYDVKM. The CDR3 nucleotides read TGTGCCAGCAGTTTCGAGGGGGGGCTGGAGATGAACACTGAAGCTTTCTTT. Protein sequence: CASSFEGGLEMNTEAFF.

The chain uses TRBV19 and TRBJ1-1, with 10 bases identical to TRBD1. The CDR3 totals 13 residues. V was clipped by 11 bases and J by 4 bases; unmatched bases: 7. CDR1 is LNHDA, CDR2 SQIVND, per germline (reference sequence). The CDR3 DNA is TGTGCCTGGGGGACAGGGGTCACCACTGAAGCTTTCTTT. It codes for CAWGTGVTTEAFF.

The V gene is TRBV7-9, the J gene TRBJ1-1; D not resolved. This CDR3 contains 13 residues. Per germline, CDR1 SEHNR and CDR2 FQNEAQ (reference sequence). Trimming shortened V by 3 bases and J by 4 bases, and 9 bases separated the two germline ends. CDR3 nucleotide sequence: TGTGCCAGCAGCTTGCAGGAGGGCACTGAAGCTTTCTTT. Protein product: CASSLQEGTEAFF.